This T cell receptor beta chain comes out of a study of T cell changes during pregnancy in multiple sclerosis. This clone was seen once. Clones were read by immunoSEQ multiplex PCR, and TCRdb kept only the in-frame ones, dropping some. The sample lists 40,000 or so clones; 93% were seen once. Germline assignment: CDR1 MNHNS and CDR2 SASEGT. V lost 6 bases and J lost 7; bases outside the gene matches: 12. There are 14 residues in the CDR3. This TCR came from a female donor with multiple sclerosis, enrolled in a pregnancy study. The chain joins TRBV6-1 to TRBJ2-7, with TRBD2 matching over 7 bases. Sequencing used CD8+ T cells from peripheral blood mononuclear cells, obtained in the third trimester of pregnancy. The chain's CDR3 is CASSPLSGVREQYF. The CDR3 region has the DNA TGTGCCAGCAGCCCCCTCAGCGGGGTCAGGGAGCAGTACTTC.